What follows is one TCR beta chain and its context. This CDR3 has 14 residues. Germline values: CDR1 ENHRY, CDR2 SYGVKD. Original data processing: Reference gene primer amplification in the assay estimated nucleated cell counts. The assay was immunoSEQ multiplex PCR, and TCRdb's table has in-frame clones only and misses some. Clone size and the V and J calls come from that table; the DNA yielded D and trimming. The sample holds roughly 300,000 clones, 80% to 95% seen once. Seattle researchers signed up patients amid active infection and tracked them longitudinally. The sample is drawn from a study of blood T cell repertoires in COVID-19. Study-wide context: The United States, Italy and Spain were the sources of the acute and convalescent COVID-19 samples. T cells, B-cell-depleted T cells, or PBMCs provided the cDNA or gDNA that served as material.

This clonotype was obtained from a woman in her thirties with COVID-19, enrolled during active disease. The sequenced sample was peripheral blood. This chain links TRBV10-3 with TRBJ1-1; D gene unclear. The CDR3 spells CASTSGNSDTEAFF. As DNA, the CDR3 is TGTGCGAGTACCTCAGGTAATTCTGACACTGAAGCTTTCTTT.